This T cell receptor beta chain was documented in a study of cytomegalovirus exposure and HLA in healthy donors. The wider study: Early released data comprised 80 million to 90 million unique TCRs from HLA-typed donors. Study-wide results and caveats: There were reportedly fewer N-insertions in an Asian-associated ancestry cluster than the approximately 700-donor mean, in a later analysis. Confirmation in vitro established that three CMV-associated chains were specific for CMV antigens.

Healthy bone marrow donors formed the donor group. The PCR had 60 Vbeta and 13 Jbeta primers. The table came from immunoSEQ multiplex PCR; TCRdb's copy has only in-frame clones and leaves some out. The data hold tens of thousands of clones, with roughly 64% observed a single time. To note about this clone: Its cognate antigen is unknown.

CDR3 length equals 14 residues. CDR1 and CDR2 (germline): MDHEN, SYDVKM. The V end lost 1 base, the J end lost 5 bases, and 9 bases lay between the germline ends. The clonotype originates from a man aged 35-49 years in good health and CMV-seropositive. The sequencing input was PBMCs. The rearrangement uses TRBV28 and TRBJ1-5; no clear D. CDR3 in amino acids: CASSLLGSHQPQHF. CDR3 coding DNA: TGTGCCAGCAGTTTATTAGGGAGCCATCAGCCCCAGCATTTT.